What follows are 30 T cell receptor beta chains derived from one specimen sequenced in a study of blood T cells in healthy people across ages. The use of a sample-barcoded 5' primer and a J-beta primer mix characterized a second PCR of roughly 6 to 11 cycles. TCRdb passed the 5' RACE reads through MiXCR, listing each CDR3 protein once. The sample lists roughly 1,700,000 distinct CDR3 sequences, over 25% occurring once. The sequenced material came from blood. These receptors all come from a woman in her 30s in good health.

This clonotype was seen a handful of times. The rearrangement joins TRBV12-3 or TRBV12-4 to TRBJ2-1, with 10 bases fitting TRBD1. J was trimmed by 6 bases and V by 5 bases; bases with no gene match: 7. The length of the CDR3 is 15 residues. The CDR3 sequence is CASSMRQGALNEQFF. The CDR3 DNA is TGTGCCAGCAGTATGCGACAGGGGGCGCTCAATGAGCAGTTCTTC.

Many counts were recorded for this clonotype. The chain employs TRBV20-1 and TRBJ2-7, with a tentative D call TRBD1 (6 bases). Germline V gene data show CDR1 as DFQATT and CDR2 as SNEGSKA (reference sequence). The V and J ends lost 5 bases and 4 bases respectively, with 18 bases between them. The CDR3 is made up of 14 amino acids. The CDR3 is CSADSSGAPYEQYF. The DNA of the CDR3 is TGCAGTGCTGACTCATCAGGGGCTCCTTACGAGCAGTACTTC.

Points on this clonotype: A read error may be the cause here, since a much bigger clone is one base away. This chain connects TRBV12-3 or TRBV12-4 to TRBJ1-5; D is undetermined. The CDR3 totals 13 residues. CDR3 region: CASSGYSNQPRHF. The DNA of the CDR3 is TGTGCCAGCTCTGGGTATAGCAATCAGCCCCGGCATTTT.

This CDR3 is CASSQGTPSTDTQYF. CDR3 nucleotides: TGTGCCAGCAGTCAAGGCACCCCCAGCACAGATACGCAGTATTTT. The rearrangement joins TRBV6-5 to TRBJ2-3; no clear D. Trimming removed 5 bases from V and 0 bases from J, with 12 bases in between. CDR1 is MNHEY, CDR2 SVGAGI, per germline. The length of the CDR3 is 15 residues.

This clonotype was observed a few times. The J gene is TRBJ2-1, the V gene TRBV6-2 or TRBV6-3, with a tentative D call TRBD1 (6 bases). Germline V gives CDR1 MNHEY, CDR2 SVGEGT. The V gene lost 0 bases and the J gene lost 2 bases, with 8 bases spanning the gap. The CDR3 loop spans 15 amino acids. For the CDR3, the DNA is TGTGCCAGCAGTTACTCAGAGGGGGCCTACAATGAGCAGTTCTTC. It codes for CASSYSEGAYNEQFF.

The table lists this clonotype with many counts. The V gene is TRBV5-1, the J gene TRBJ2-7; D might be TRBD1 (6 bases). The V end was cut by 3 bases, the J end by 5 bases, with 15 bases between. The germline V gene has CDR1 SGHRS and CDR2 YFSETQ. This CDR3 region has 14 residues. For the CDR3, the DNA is TGCGCCAGCAGCTCTCGGAACAGGGATCACGAGCAGTACTTC. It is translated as CASSSRNRDHEQYF.

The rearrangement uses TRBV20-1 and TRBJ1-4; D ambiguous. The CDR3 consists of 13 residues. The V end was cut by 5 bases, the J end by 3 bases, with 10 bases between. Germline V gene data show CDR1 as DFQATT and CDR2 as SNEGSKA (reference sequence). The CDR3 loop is CSALGLANEKLFF. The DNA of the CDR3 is TGCAGTGCTTTAGGATTAGCTAATGAAAAACTGTTTTTT.

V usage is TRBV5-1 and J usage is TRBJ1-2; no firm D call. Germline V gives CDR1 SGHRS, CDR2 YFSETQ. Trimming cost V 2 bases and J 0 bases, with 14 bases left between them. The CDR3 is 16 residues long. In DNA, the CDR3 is TGCGCCAGCAGCTTCGCGGCAGGAGCATCTAACTATGGCTACACCTTC. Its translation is CASSFAAGASNYGYTF.

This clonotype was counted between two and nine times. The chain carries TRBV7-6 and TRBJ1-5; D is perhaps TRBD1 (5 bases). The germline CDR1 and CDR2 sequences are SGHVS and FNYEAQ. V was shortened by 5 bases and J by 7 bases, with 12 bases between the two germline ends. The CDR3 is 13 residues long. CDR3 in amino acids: CASSPQEGQPQHF. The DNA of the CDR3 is TGTGCCAGCAGCCCCCAGGAGGGGCAGCCCCAGCATTTT.

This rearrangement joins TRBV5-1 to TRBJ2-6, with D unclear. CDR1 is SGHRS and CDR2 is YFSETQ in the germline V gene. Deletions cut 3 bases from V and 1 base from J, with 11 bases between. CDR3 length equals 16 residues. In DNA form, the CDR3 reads TGCGCCAGCAGCTGGGGTGCTCAATCTGGGGCCAACGTCCTGACTTTC. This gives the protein CASSWGAQSGANVLTF.

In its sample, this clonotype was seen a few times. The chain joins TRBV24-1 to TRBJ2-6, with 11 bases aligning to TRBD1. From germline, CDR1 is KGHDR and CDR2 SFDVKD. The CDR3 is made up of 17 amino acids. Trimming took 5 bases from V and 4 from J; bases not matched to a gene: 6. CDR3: CATSVGTGGPGANVLTF. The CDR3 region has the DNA TGTGCCACCAGTGTGGGGACAGGGGGTCCCGGGGCCAACGTCCTGACTTTC.

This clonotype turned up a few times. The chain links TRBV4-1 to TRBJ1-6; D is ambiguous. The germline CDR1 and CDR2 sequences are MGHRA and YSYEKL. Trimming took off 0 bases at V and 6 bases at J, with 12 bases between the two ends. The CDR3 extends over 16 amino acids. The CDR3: CASSQDWVRGNSPLHF. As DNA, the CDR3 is TGCGCCAGCAGCCAAGATTGGGTACGGGGTAATTCACCCCTCCACTTT.

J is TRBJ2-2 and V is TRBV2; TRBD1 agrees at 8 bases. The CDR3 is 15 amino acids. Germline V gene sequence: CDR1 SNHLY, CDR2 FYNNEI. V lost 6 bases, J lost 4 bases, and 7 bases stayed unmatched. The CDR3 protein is CASSTGGTSTGELFF. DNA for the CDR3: TGTGCCAGCAGCACAGGGGGGACCTCCACCGGGGAGCTGTTTTTT. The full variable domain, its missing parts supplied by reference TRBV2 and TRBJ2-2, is EPEVTQTPSHQVTQMGQEVILRCVPISNHLYFYWYRQILGQKVEFLVSFYNNEISEKSEIFDDQFSVERPDGSNFTLKIRSTKLEDSAMYFCASSTGGTSTGELFFGEGSRLTVL.

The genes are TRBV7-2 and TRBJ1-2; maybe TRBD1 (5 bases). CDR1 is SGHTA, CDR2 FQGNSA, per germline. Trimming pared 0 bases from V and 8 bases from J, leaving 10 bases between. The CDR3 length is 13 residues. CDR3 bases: TGTGCCAGCAGCTTAGCCAGGGTGCGGGGCTACACCTTC. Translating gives CASSLARVRGYTF.

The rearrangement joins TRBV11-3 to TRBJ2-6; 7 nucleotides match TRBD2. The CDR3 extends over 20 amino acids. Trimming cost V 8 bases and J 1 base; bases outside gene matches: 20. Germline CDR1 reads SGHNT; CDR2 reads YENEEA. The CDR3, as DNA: TGTGCCAGCGGTTCCCGCTGGTCGCGCGGGGGAGCTTCTGGGGCCAACGTCCTGACTTTC. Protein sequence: CASGSRWSRGGASGANVLTF.

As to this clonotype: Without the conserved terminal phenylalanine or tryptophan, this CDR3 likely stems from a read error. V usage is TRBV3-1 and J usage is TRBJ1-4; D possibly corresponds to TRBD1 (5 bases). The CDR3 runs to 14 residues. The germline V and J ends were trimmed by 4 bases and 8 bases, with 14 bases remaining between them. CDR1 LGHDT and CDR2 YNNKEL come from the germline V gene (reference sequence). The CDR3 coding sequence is TGTGCCAGCAGCCCGGGACCGGAGGGGGAAAAACTGTTTTCT. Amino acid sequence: CASSPGPEGEKLFS.

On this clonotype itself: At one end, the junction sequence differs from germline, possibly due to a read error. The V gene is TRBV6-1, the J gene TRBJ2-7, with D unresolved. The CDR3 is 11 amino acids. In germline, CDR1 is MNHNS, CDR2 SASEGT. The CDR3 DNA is TGTGCCAGCAGGGCGGCCTACGAGCTGTACTTC. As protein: CASRAAYELYF.

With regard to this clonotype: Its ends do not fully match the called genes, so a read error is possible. CDR3 region: CASSPTSGEGTDAQYF. In DNA form, the CDR3 reads TGCGCCAGCAGTCCCACCAGCGGGGAGGGGACAGATGCGCAGTATTTT. The chain uses TRBV10-2 and TRBJ2-3; tentatively, D is TRBD1 or TRBD2 (7 bases each). Germline loops: CDR1 WSHSY, CDR2 SAAADI. The CDR3 spans 16 residues.

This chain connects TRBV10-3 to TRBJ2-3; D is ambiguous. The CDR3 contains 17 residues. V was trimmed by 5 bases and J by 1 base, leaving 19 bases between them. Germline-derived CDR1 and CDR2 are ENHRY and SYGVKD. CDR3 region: CAISPRYRLSGTDTQYF. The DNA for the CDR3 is TGTGCCATCAGTCCGAGGTACCGTCTTTCCGGCACAGATACGCAGTATTTT.

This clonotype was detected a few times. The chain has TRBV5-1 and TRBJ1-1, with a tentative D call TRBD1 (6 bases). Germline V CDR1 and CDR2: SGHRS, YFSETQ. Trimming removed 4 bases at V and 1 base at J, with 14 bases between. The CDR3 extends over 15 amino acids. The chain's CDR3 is CASSLFGQQNTEAFF. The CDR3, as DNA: TGCGCCAGCAGCCTGTTCGGACAGCAGAACACTGAAGCTTTCTTT.

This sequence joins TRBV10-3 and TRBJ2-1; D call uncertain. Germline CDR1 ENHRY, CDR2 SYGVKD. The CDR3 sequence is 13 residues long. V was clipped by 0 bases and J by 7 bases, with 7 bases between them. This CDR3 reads CAISESSRNEQFF. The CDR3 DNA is TGTGCCATCAGTGAGTCGAGCCGGAATGAGCAGTTCTTC.

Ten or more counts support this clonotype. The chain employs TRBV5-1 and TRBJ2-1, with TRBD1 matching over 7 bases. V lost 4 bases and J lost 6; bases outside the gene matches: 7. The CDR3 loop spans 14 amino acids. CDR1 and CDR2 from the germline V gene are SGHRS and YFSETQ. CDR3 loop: CASSEGQPSNEQFF. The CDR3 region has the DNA TGCGCCAGCAGCGAGGGACAGCCATCCAATGAGCAGTTCTTC. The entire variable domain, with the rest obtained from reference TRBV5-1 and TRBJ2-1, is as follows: KAGVTQTPRYLIKTRGQQVTLSCSPISGHRSVSWYQQTPGQGLQFLFEYFSETQRNKGNFPGRFSGRQFSNSRSEMNVSTLELGDSALYLCASSEGQPSNEQFFGPGTRLTVL.

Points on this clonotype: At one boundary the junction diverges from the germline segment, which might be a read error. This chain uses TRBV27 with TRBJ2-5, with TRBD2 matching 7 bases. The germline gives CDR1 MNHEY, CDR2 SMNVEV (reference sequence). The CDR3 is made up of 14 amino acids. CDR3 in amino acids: CASSLTPAGEIQYF. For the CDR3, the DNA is TGTGCCAGCAGTCTAACACCGGCGGGAGAGATCCAGTACTTC.

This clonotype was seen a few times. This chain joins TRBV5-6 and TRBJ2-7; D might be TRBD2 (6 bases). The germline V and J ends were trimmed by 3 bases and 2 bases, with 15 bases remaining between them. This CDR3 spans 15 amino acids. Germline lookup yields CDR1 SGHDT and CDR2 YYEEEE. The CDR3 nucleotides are TGTGCCAGCAGCTATCAGGGACTCCCGCCCTACGAGCAGTACTTC. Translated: CASSYQGLPPYEQYF.

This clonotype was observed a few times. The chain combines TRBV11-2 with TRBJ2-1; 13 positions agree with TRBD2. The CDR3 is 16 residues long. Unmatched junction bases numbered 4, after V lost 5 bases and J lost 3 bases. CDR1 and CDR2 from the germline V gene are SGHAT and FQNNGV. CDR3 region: CASSAGLAGDYNEQFF. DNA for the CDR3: TGTGCCAGCAGCGCCGGACTAGCGGGAGACTACAATGAGCAGTTCTTC.

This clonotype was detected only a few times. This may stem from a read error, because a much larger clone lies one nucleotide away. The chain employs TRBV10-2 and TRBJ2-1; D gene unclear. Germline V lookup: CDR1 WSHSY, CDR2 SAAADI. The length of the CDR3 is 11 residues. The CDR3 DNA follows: TGCGCCGGCAGGCTTTCCAATGAGCAGTTCTTC. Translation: CAGRLSNEQFF.

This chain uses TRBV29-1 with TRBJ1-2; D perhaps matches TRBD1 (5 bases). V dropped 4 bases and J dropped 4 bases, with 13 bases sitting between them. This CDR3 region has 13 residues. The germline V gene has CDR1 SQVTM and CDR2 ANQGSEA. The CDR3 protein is CSVGGRQGYGYTF. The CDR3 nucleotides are TGCAGCGTTGGAGGTCGGCAGGGCTATGGCTACACCTTC.

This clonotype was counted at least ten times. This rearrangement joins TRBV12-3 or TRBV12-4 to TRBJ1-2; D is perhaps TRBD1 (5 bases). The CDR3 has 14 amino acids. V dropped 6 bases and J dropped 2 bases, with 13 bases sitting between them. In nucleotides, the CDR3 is TGTGCCAGCAGGCTTTCCGGGACCAACTATGGCTACACCTTC. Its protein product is CASRLSGTNYGYTF.

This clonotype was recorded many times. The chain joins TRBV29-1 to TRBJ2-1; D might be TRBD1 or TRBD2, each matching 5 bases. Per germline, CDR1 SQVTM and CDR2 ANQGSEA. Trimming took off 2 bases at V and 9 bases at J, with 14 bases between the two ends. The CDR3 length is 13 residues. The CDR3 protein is CSVEWGYGGEQFF. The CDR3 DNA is TGCAGCGTTGAATGGGGGTATGGCGGTGAGCAGTTCTTC.

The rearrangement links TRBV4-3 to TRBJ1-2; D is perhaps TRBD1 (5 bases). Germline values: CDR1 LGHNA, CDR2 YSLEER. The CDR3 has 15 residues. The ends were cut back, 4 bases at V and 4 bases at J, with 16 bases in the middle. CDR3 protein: CASSPNHRDGYGYTF. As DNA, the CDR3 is TGCGCCAGCAGCCCAAACCACCGGGACGGCTATGGCTACACCTTC.